These 5 T cell receptor beta chains were all obtained from the same sample, sequenced in a study of OX40 agonist ivuxolimab in advanced cancers. Assay used: immunoSEQ multiplex PCR; TCRdb lists only in-frame clones, some missing. The table records about 53,000 clones, about 88% of them present only once. The sequencing here drew on CD4+ or CD8+ T cells sorted from blood, taken in a trial of the OX40 agonist ivuxolimab. The receptor source for this set is an adult with an advanced solid tumor such as melanoma, head and neck, liver or kidney cancer.

CDR3 region: CASSQGGYYSNQPQHF. CDR3 nucleotides: TGTGCCAGCAGCCAGGGGGGATATTATAGCAATCAGCCCCAGCATTTT. The V call is TRBV5-6, the J call TRBJ1-5; 7 bases align to TRBD1. CDR3 length equals 16 residues. Germline trimming cut 4 bases from V and 0 bases from J; bases unmatched to any gene: 7. In germline, CDR1 is SGHDT, CDR2 YYEEEE.

The V gene is TRBV28, the J gene TRBJ1-5; no definite D call. The CDR3 loop spans 18 amino acids. Germline V lookup: CDR1 MDHEN, CDR2 SYDVKM. The V end lost 2 bases, the J end lost 0 bases, and 17 bases lay between the germline ends. CDR3 residues: CASSLGEMGAYSNQPQHF. DNA for the CDR3: TGTGCCAGCAGTTTAGGAGAGATGGGAGCATATAGCAATCAGCCCCAGCATTTT.

The J gene is TRBJ2-6, the V gene TRBV19; D is undetermined. This CDR3 contains 14 residues. The ends were cut back, 0 bases at V and 4 bases at J, with 4 bases in the middle. CDR1 and CDR2 (germline): LNHDA, SQIVND (reference sequence). In DNA form, the CDR3 reads TGTGCCAGTAGTATAGACTCGGGGGCCAACGTCCTGACTTTC. Translating it yields CASSIDSGANVLTF.

The chain combines TRBV7-2 with TRBJ2-7; D call uncertain. V lost 4 bases, J lost 3 bases, and 13 bases lay in between. Germline assignment: CDR1 SGHTA and CDR2 FQGNSA. The CDR3 loop spans 14 amino acids. CDR3 in amino acids: CASSSPSQVYEQYF. CDR3 DNA sequence: TGTGCCAGCAGCTCACCGAGCCAGGTCTACGAGCAGTACTTC.

The chain recombines TRBV19 with TRBJ2-1; a weak D match, TRBD2 (7 bases). V gave up 7 bases and J gave up 9 bases, with 13 bases separating them. The CDR3 loop spans 12 amino acids. Germline CDR1 is LNHDA and CDR2 is SQIVND (reference sequence). The chain's CDR3 is CASNGGAGEQFF. Here the CDR3 DNA reads TGTGCCAGTAATGGGGGGGCAGGTGAGCAGTTCTTC.